These T cell receptor beta chains were read from a single sample in a study of cytomegalovirus exposure and HLA in healthy donors. Assay: immunoSEQ multiplex PCR; the TCRdb copy retains only in-frame clones and omits some. The data hold about 150,000 clones, with 80% observed a single time. The sequenced sample consisted of PBMCs. All receptors come from a woman aged 35 to 49 in good health and CMV-seropositive. The conserved cysteine and the conserved F or W are not part of the CDR3 here.

v_gene: TRBV5-6; j_gene: TRBJ1-5; CDR3aa: ASSSDRGGIYGQPQH
v_gene: TRBV6-5; j_gene: TRBJ2-5; CDR3aa: ASSADRGRFQTQY
v_gene: TRBV28; j_gene: TRBJ2-1; CDR3aa: ASRGTSSYNEQF
v_gene: TRBV5-1; j_gene: TRBJ2-5; CDR3aa: ASRTSGSETQY
v_gene: TRBV5-1; j_gene: TRBJ2-3; CDR3aa: ASSVAGSTDTQY
v_gene: TRBV7-8; j_gene: TRBJ1-3; CDR3aa: ASSPGQGNGNTIY
v_gene: TRBV5-1; j_gene: TRBJ2-2; CDR3aa: ASSLRLAGETGELF
v_gene: TRBV10-1; j_gene: TRBJ2-3; CDR3aa: ASSGSGSSDTQY
v_gene: TRBV10-1; j_gene: TRBJ2-7; CDR3aa: ASSEAGPYEQY
v_gene: TRBV28; j_gene: TRBJ2-1; CDR3aa: ASYSGLHNEQF
v_gene: TRBV7-9; j_gene: TRBJ2-1; CDR3aa: ASSLPRDRAYNEQF
v_gene: TRBV10-2; j_gene: TRBJ1-1; CDR3aa: ASRGTGERGTEAF
v_gene: TRBV19; j_gene: TRBJ2-7; CDR3aa: ASSVGQGALEQY
v_gene: TRBV10-1; j_gene: TRBJ1-5; CDR3aa: ASSEVRGGPQH
v_gene: TRBV7-2; j_gene: TRBJ1-2; CDR3aa: ASSLGGGANGYT
v_gene: TRBV11-2; j_gene: TRBJ2-7; CDR3aa: ASSIGQGQYEQY
v_gene: TRBV2; j_gene: TRBJ1-1; CDR3aa: ASMGQGAIAF
v_gene: TRBV5-4; j_gene: TRBJ2-7; CDR3aa: ASSLEMGGINNEQY
v_gene: TRBV7-9; j_gene: TRBJ1-2; CDR3aa: ASSEIYGYT
v_gene: TRBV6-5; j_gene: TRBJ1-1; CDR3aa: ASSETGEGFTEAF
v_gene: TRBV9; j_gene: TRBJ2-1; CDR3aa: ASSTGLDLSNEQF
v_gene: TRBV29-1; j_gene: TRBJ2-1; CDR3aa: SVESQGQENNEQF
v_gene: TRBV9; j_gene: TRBJ2-7; CDR3aa: ASSVGSEVTYEQY
v_gene: TRBV7-2; j_gene: TRBJ2-5; CDR3aa: ASSPVSETQY
v_gene: TRBV30; j_gene: TRBJ2-7; CDR3aa: ACRDRRSPSYEQY
v_gene: TRBV23-1; j_gene: TRBJ1-5; CDR3aa: ARWACNQPQH
v_gene: TRBV11-3; j_gene: TRBJ2-7; CDR3aa: ASSGLAGSYEQY
v_gene: TRBV11-2; j_gene: TRBJ2-2; CDR3aa: ASSCPPPGENTGELF
v_gene: TRBV9; j_gene: TRBJ2-7; CDR3aa: ASSVASGTGYYEQY
v_gene: TRBV7-3; j_gene: TRBJ1-2; CDR3aa: ASSLGENYGYT
v_gene: TRBV5-1; j_gene: TRBJ2-6; CDR3aa: ASSSGLAGKTGGANVLT
v_gene: TRBV10-1; j_gene: TRBJ2-7; CDR3aa: ASSGLAGESEQY
v_gene: TRBV9; j_gene: TRBJ2-3; CDR3aa: ASSVGGTGISKAQY
v_gene: TRBV11-2; j_gene: TRBJ2-3; CDR3aa: ASSRPGGGSGTDTQY
v_gene: TRBV28; j_gene: TRBJ2-5; CDR3aa: ASSFQAGLAGEGVGETQY
v_gene: TRBV7-2; j_gene: TRBJ2-7; CDR3aa: ASSLELAGTYEQY
v_gene: TRBV5-4; j_gene: TRBJ2-7; CDR3aa: ASSLSPLDEQY
v_gene: TRBV7-9; j_gene: TRBJ1-2; CDR3aa: ASSFWDREKGYT
v_gene: TRBV6-1; j_gene: TRBJ1-5; CDR3aa: ASSVQGSNQPQH
v_gene: TRBV7-9; j_gene: TRBJ2-3; CDR3aa: ASSYPSSSPEKRTQY
v_gene: TRBV27; j_gene: TRBJ2-3; CDR3aa: ASRGRDSPITDTQY